This TCR beta chain was sequenced during a study of cytotoxic CD8 clonotypes in ibrutinib-treated CLL. At the level of the study: Complete response was seen in 2 patients and partial in approximately 25; about twelve progressed and about 14 stayed remitted after a median roughly six years.

TCRdb keeps only in-frame clones here, not all; method: immunoSEQ multiplex PCR. Here the sample spans hundreds of thousands of clones, 70% being singletons. This CDR3 is 15 amino acids long. Trimming took 3 bases from V and 1 from J, leaving 12 bases between them. Germline assignment: CDR1 ENHRY and CDR2 SYGVKD. The sequences come from PBMCs, collected after 24 months of ibrutinib treatment. V gene TRBV10-3 combines with J gene TRBJ1-2; TRBD1 might be the D (5 bases). The clonotype comes from a human donor with chronic lymphocytic leukemia. CDR3 coding DNA: TGTGCCATCAGTGACGACAGAGAGAATAACTATGGCTACACCTTC. The encoded protein is CAISDDRENNYGYTF.